The 24 T cell receptor beta chains presented below share a single source sample, sequenced in a study of radiotherapy plus CTLA-4 blockade in lung cancer. Repertoires were generated with immunoSEQ multiplex PCR, while TCRdb's copy carries only in-frame clones and drops some. In the table there are 35,000 to 45,000 clones, roughly three quarters of which are singletons. The sample in question was peripheral blood, obtained from a patient treated with radiotherapy plus ipilimumab. Receptor source: a human donor with non-small cell lung cancer whose response to radiotherapy plus ipilimumab could not be evaluated.

V and J are TRBV7-2 and TRBJ2-2, with a tentative D call TRBD1 (6 bases). This CDR3 contains 15 residues. V was clipped by 7 bases and J by 2 bases, with 14 bases between them. In germline, CDR1 is SGHTA, CDR2 FQGNSA. The CDR3 DNA is TGTGCCAGCACTGAGAACAGGGTAAACACCGGGGAGCTGTTTTTT. It translates to CASTENRVNTGELFF.

This rearrangement joins TRBV7-2 to TRBJ1-1; D is unclear. Per germline, CDR1 SGHTA and CDR2 FQGNSA. The germline V and J ends were trimmed by 0 bases and 5 bases, with 10 bases remaining between them. This CDR3 has 14 residues. CDR3 protein: CASSLALEETEAFF. The CDR3 DNA reads as TGTGCCAGCAGCTTAGCCCTTGAGGAAACTGAAGCTTTCTTT.

This chain joins TRBV4-1 and TRBJ1-2; possible D gene TRBD1, 5 bases. V lost 1 base and J lost 7, with 13 bases in between. Germline V lookup: CDR1 MGHRA, CDR2 YSYEKL. CDR3 length equals 14 residues. The CDR3 sequence is CASSQGGEDSGYTF. Here the CDR3 DNA reads TGCGCCAGCAGCCAAGGGGGGGAGGATTCTGGCTACACCTTC.

In nucleotides, the CDR3 is TGTGCCAGCAGTTCAGGGTCTGGGGCCAACGTCCTGACTTTC. Translating gives CASSSGSGANVLTF. This rearrangement joins TRBV6-5 to TRBJ2-6; TRBD1 might be the D (5 bases). V was trimmed by 4 bases and J by 1 base, leaving 5 bases between them. The CDR3 contains 14 residues. Germline loops: CDR1 MNHEY, CDR2 SVGAGI.

The rearrangement joins TRBV28 to TRBJ2-7; 7 bases are a match to TRBD1. The CDR3 loop spans 16 amino acids. Per the germline V gene, CDR1 is MDHEN and CDR2 is SYDVKM. V shed 5 bases and J 3 bases; nucleotides not matched to a gene: 13. The CDR3 protein is CASSLSLGGNRYEQYF. DNA of the CDR3: TGTGCCAGCAGTCTCAGCTTAGGGGGCAACCGCTACGAGCAGTACTTC.

The chain combines TRBV6-6 with TRBJ2-3; D may be TRBD2 (6 bases). Trimming cost V 1 base and J 4 bases, with 9 bases left between them. Germline assignment: CDR1 MNHNY and CDR2 SVGAGI (reference sequence). This CDR3 is built from 14 residues. This chain's CDR3 is CASSYYASADTQYF. CDR3 coding DNA: TGTGCCAGCAGTTACTATGCTAGCGCAGATACGCAGTATTTT.

V usage is TRBV6-4 and J usage is TRBJ1-6; 7 nucleotides match TRBD1. The V and J ends lost 3 bases and 5 bases, in that order; junction bases with no gene match: 4. From germline, CDR1 is MRHNA and CDR2 SNTAGT. The length of the CDR3 is 15 residues. Here the CDR3 reads CASSEGTVNNSPLHF. In nucleotides, the CDR3 is TGTGCCAGCAGTGAGGGGACAGTAAATAATTCACCCCTCCACTTT.

The chain is built from TRBV27 and TRBJ2-3; D is uncertain. Trimming removed 2 bases at V and 2 bases at J, with 8 bases between. This CDR3 has 14 amino acids. The germline V gene encodes CDR1 MNHEY and CDR2 SMNVEV (reference sequence). CDR3 sequence (DNA): TGTGCCAGCAGTTTAGTCGGTATCACAGATACGCAGTATTTT. Its translation: CASSLVGITDTQYF.

The gene calls are TRBV6-5 and TRBJ2-1; D possibly corresponds to TRBD2 (6 bases). Trimming cost V 2 bases and J 9 bases, with 11 bases left between them. The CDR3 has 13 amino acids. The germline CDR1 and CDR2 sequences are MNHEY and SVGAGI. The CDR3 DNA is TGTGCCAGCAGTTACCCTCGGGAGAGTGAGCAGTTCTTC. It is translated as CASSYPRESEQFF.

This sequence joins TRBV7-2 and TRBJ2-5; 9 bases line up with TRBD1. From germline, CDR1 is SGHTA and CDR2 FQGNSA. The CDR3 extends over 16 amino acids. The V and J ends lost 4 bases and 3 bases, in that order; junction bases with no gene match: 9. The CDR3 loop is CASSSYRGQNKETQYF. The CDR3 DNA is TGTGCCAGCAGCTCCTACAGGGGGCAGAACAAAGAGACCCAGTACTTC.

This sequence joins TRBV4-3 and TRBJ2-7; 8 bases agree with TRBD1. This CDR3 contains 14 residues. Germline V gene sequence: CDR1 LGHNA, CDR2 YSLEER. Trimming took 5 bases from V and 2 from J; bases not matched to a gene: 5. CDR3 DNA sequence: TGCGCCAGCAGCTCCGGGACAGGCCCCTACGAGCAGTACTTC. This gives the protein CASSSGTGPYEQYF.

V usage is TRBV5-1 and J usage is TRBJ2-7; 9 nucleotides agree with TRBD2. V shed 4 bases, J shed 0 bases, and the junction held 14 bases outside the gene matches. Germline V lookup: CDR1 SGHRS, CDR2 YFSETQ. The CDR3 is 18 amino acids. The CDR3 sequence: CASSLLVGRGGSSYEQYF. Written as DNA, the CDR3 is TGCGCCAGCAGCCTACTGGTGGGGCGGGGGGGTAGCTCCTACGAGCAGTACTTC.

This sequence joins TRBV9 and TRBJ2-3; D is uncertain. Germline V lookup: CDR1 SGDLS, CDR2 YYNGEE. This CDR3 has 16 amino acids. The V and J ends lost 0 bases and 0 bases respectively, with 11 bases between them. This chain's CDR3 is CASSVAPYLSTDTQYF. CDR3 sequence (DNA): TGTGCCAGCAGCGTAGCTCCCTACCTTAGCACAGATACGCAGTATTTT.

The rearrangement joins TRBV4-1 to TRBJ2-1; 11 nucleotides line up with TRBD2. CDR1 MGHRA and CDR2 YSYEKL come from the germline V gene. There are 16 residues in the CDR3. J was trimmed by 6 bases and V by 0 bases; bases with no gene match: 4. CDR3 sequence: CASSQDLAGGRNEQFF. Here the CDR3 DNA reads TGCGCCAGCAGCCAAGATCTAGCGGGGGGCCGCAATGAGCAGTTCTTC.

V usage is TRBV11-2 and J usage is TRBJ2-1, with 12 bases aligning to TRBD2. There are 17 residues in the CDR3. Unmatched junction bases numbered 9, after V lost 5 bases and J lost 4 bases. CDR1 is SGHAT and CDR2 is FQNNGV in the germline V gene. The CDR3 sequence is CASSPTSGRGVYNEQFF. The CDR3 nucleotides read TGTGCCAGCAGCCCGACTAGCGGGAGAGGAGTTTACAATGAGCAGTTCTTC.

This rearrangement joins TRBV6-5 to TRBJ1-1; the D gene is possibly TRBD1 (6 bases). The CDR3 consists of 15 residues. Trimming cost V 5 bases and J 0 bases, with 13 bases left between them. CDR1 MNHEY and CDR2 SVGAGI come from the germline V gene. CDR3 loop: CASSQLGGLNTEAFF. For the CDR3, the DNA is TGTGCCAGCAGTCAACTCGGGGGGCTGAACACTGAAGCTTTCTTT.

The chain links TRBV9 to TRBJ2-5; D perhaps matches TRBD2 (6 bases). The CDR3 has 14 amino acids. Germline V gene lookup returns CDR1 SGDLS and CDR2 YYNGEE. V lost 4 bases, J lost 4 bases, and 14 bases lay in between. The CDR3 DNA reads as TGTGCCAGCAGCCAAAGGACTAAACCAGAGACCCAGTACTTC. Protein product: CASSQRTKPETQYF.

This chain joins TRBV29-1 and TRBJ2-1; D remains ambiguous. The germline V gene encodes CDR1 SQVTM and CDR2 ANQGSEA. The germline V and J ends were trimmed by 7 bases and 10 bases, with 17 bases remaining between them. The CDR3 runs to 12 residues. DNA of the CDR3: TGCAGCGCAGAGGCCCCGCCCAAGGAGCAGTTCTTC. This encodes CSAEAPPKEQFF.

The chain couples TRBV6-6 to TRBJ1-5; D is unclear. CDR1 and CDR2 from the germline V gene are MNHNY and SVGAGI (reference sequence). V was cut by 0 bases and J by 9 bases, with 9 bases left in between. The CDR3 spans 13 residues. The CDR3, as DNA: TGTGCCAGCAGTTACTCATCGGTTTCGCCCCAGCATTTT. Translating it yields CASSYSSVSPQHF.

In its sample, this clone is medium-sized. The V and J genes are TRBV11-2 and TRBJ2-3, with TRBD2 identical over 9 bases. Germline trimming cut 8 bases from V and 0 bases from J; bases unmatched to any gene: 6. Germline values: CDR1 SGHAT, CDR2 FQNNGV. The CDR3 runs 15 residues. CDR3 sequence reads: CASFLAGHSTDTQYF. In DNA form, the CDR3 reads TGTGCCAGCTTTCTAGCGGGGCATAGCACAGATACGCAGTATTTT. Full variable domain (remainder filled in from reference TRBV11-2 and TRBJ2-3): EAGVAQSPRYKIIEKRQSVAFWCNPISGHATLYWYQQILGQGPKLLIQFQNNGVVDDSQLPKDRFSAERLKGVDSTLKIQPAKLEDSAVYLCASFLAGHSTDTQYFGPGTRLTVL.

The rearrangement joins TRBV2 to TRBJ2-3, with TRBD2 matching 10 bases. CDR1 and CDR2 (germline): SNHLY, FYNNEI. CDR3 length: 14 residues. The V gene end was trimmed by 5 bases and the J gene end by 4 bases; junction bases not matched to a gene: 3. This CDR3 reads CASSSGGASDTQYF. The DNA for the CDR3 is TGTGCCAGCAGTAGCGGGGGGGCGTCAGATACGCAGTATTTT.

V gene TRBV9 combines with J gene TRBJ2-5, with D possibly TRBD1 on 5 matching bases. The germline V gene encodes CDR1 SGDLS and CDR2 YYNGEE. V lost 4 bases and J lost 5, with 18 bases in between. The CDR3 totals 15 residues. In DNA form, the CDR3 reads TGTGCCAGCAGCACAGCAGGGTATCAACGGGAGACCCAGTACTTC. Its protein product is CASSTAGYQRETQYF.

The rearrangement uses TRBV27 and TRBJ2-7, with D uncertain. The CDR3 consists of 13 residues. Between the trimmed V and J ends, which lost 1 base and 5 bases, there was a span of 9 bases. Germline-derived CDR1 and CDR2 are MNHEY and SMNVEV (reference sequence). The chain's CDR3 is CASSLLLAHEQYF. CDR3 bases: TGTGCCAGCAGTTTATTATTAGCCCACGAGCAGTACTTC.

The V call is TRBV4-2, the J call TRBJ1-2; 9 bases agree with TRBD1. CDR1 and CDR2 (germline): LGHNA, YNFKEQ. This CDR3 contains 17 residues. V dropped 2 bases and J dropped 2; count of bases not matched to a gene: 9. CDR3 residues: CASSQSSGTGLNYGYTF. CDR3 sequence (DNA): TGTGCCAGCAGCCAAAGCTCCGGGACAGGGCTGAACTATGGCTACACCTTC.